This T cell receptor (beta chain) was captured in a study of T-cell reconstitution after alpha-beta-depleted transplantation in children. General study points: At day 60, the high TCRbeta diversity found in some patients originated from recipient T cells and thymic progenitors that had survived. Newly produced T cells mostly accounted for T-cell counts and diversity one year post-transplant. Several hundred expanded graft clones reportedly gave rise to the alpha-beta T cells present about two months after transplant.

Unique molecular identifiers were used to barcode this TCRbeta library. One entry per CDR3 protein results from TCRdb running MiXCR on the PCR reads. This table has almost 600,000 distinct CDR3 sequences, 20% to 30% appearing once. The table lists this clonotype with a few counts. Antigen specificity is unknown. The CDR3 is 14 amino acids. The V segment lost 10 bases and the J segment 3 bases; nucleotides outside the gene matches: 8. The clonotype comes from a boy in the first two years of life with Wiskott-Aldrich syndrome, due to receive a stem cell transplant. The rearrangement uses TRBV12-3 or TRBV12-4 and TRBJ2-2, with 7 bases matching TRBD2. The sequencing here drew on PBMCs, taken before TCRalphabeta/CD19-depleted stem cell transplant. CDR3 protein: CATKGLADTGELFF. CDR3 coding DNA: TGTGCCACCAAGGGGCTAGCGGACACCGGGGAGCTGTTTTTT.